The 20 T cell receptor beta chains below come from one sample, sequenced in a study of blood T cell repertoires in COVID-19. Clones were read by immunoSEQ multiplex PCR, and TCRdb kept only the in-frame ones, dropping some. Of roughly 410,000 clones listed, approximately 90% are singletons. Sequences were obtained from peripheral blood. The origin of the receptors is a woman between 35 and 50 years old with COVID-19, enrolled during active disease.

The rearrangement links TRBV18 to TRBJ1-2, with D tentatively TRBD1 (5 bases). The length of the CDR3 is 16 residues. V dropped 0 bases and J dropped 1 base, with 12 bases sitting between them. Germline values: CDR1 KGHSH, CDR2 LQKENI. The CDR3 bases are TGTGCCAGCTCACCACCGGTTCAGGGCCTTAACTATGGCTACACCTTC. Translation: CASSPPVQGLNYGYTF.

The DNA of the CDR3 is TGTGCCAGCAGCCTAGCAACTAATGAAAAACTGTTTTTT. Protein sequence: CASSLATNEKLFF. The V and J genes are TRBV5-4 and TRBJ1-4; D remains ambiguous. This CDR3 has 13 amino acids. From germline, CDR1 is SGHNT and CDR2 YYREEE (reference sequence). V was trimmed by 4 bases and J by 0 bases, leaving 4 bases between them.

The chain links TRBV4-1 to TRBJ1-2; TRBD1 agrees at 10 bases. After removal of 4 bases from V and 4 bases from J, the junction contained 6 bases not matched to a gene. This CDR3 is built from 15 residues. Germline CDR1 is MGHRA and CDR2 is YSYEKL. DNA for the CDR3: TGCGCCAGCAGCCCCCAAGGACAGGGGGGCTATGGCTACACCTTC. This translates into CASSPQGQGGYGYTF.

The J gene is TRBJ1-3, the V gene TRBV11-2; D remains ambiguous. The germline V gene encodes CDR1 SGHAT and CDR2 FQNNGV. This CDR3 has 16 amino acids. Trimming stripped 3 bases from V and 0 bases from J, with 12 bases between. Here the CDR3 reads CASSFAQLSSGNTIYF. The CDR3 DNA reads TGTGCCAGCAGCTTTGCACAGCTGAGCTCTGGAAACACCATATATTTT.

This clone was picked up a small number of times. Additional DNA sequences in this sample encode the identical CDR3. V usage is TRBV5-4 and J usage is TRBJ1-3; unclear D gene. CDR3 length: 13 amino acids. V dropped 4 bases and J dropped 4 bases, with 9 bases sitting between them. The germline V gene encodes CDR1 SGHNT and CDR2 YYREEE (reference sequence). The CDR3 is CASSLGGGNTIYF. CDR3 nucleotides: TGTGCCAGCAGCCTGGGAGGGGGAAACACCATATATTTT.

The chain couples TRBV19 to TRBJ1-1, with D perhaps TRBD1 (5 bases). The germline gives CDR1 LNHDA, CDR2 SQIVND (reference sequence). The CDR3 contains 13 residues. The V end lost 2 bases, the J end lost 11 bases, and 15 bases lay between the germline ends. CDR3 residues: CASSITPTAQAFF. As DNA, the CDR3 is TGTGCCAGTAGTATAACCCCGACAGCCCAGGCTTTCTTT.

This sequence joins TRBV4-1 and TRBJ2-1; 7 bases match TRBD2. V shed 3 bases and J 4 bases; nucleotides not matched to a gene: 9. Germline V lookup: CDR1 MGHRA, CDR2 YSYEKL. This CDR3 is built from 16 residues. CDR3 sequence reads: CASSQVGLAAYNEQFF. The DNA for the CDR3 is TGCGCCAGCAGCCAGGTAGGGCTAGCGGCTTACAATGAGCAGTTCTTC.

The chain carries TRBV19 and TRBJ2-5, with 8 nucleotides matching TRBD1. V gave up 6 bases and J gave up 4 bases; unmatched junction bases: 4. CDR3 length: 13 residues. The V gene's germline CDR1 is LNHDA and CDR2 SQIVND (reference sequence). In nucleotides, the CDR3 is TGTGCCAGTAGCTACAGGGGGATAGAGACCCAGTACTTC. Protein sequence: CASSYRGIETQYF.

This chain joins TRBV28 and TRBJ2-5; TRBD1 is a possible D gene (5 bases). V was pared by 5 bases and J by 5 bases, with 18 bases between. Germline assignment: CDR1 MDHEN and CDR2 SYDVKM. The CDR3 spans 15 residues. CDR3 amino acids: CASSPRRAGAETQYF. DNA of the CDR3: TGTGCCAGCAGTCCTCGCAGGGCCGGAGCGGAGACCCAGTACTTC. The complete variable domain, with remaining parts taken from reference TRBV28 and TRBJ2-5, reads DVKVTQSSRYLVKRTGEKVFLECVQDMDHENMFWYRQDPGLGLRLIYFSYDVKMKEKGDIPEGYSVSREKKERFSLILESASTNQTSMYLCASSPRRAGAETQYFGPGTRLLVL.

The chain employs TRBV27 and TRBJ2-7; D is perhaps TRBD1 (5 bases). The V end lost 5 bases, the J end lost 2 bases, and 13 bases lay between the germline ends. Germline V gives CDR1 MNHEY, CDR2 SMNVEV (reference sequence). The CDR3 sequence is 14 residues long. The CDR3 DNA sequence: TGTGCCAGCAGTACACTCAGGGAAGCCTACGAGCAGTACTTC. Protein sequence: CASSTLREAYEQYF.

The genes are TRBV4-1 and TRBJ1-4; 8 nucleotides agree with TRBD1. CDR3 length equals 21 residues. The junction had 15 bases not matched to a gene; V was cut back by 0 bases and J by 0 bases. Germline V gene sequence: CDR1 MGHRA, CDR2 YSYEKL. The CDR3 spells CASSQEFGQGRLPATNEKLFF. CDR3 DNA: TGCGCCAGCAGCCAAGAATTCGGACAGGGAAGGCTCCCGGCAACTAATGAAAAACTGTTTTTT.

The V and J genes are TRBV11-2 and TRBJ2-5; 9 bases map to TRBD1. The ends lost 0 bases at V and 5 bases at J; junction bases unmatched: 4. In germline, CDR1 is SGHAT, CDR2 FQNNGV. The length of the CDR3 is 15 residues. CDR3 in DNA: TGTGCCAGCAGCTTAGAGGGACAGGGACGGGAGACCCAGTACTTC. Amino acids: CASSLEGQGRETQYF.

This chain links TRBV7-9 with TRBJ1-2; maybe TRBD1 (5 bases). This CDR3 has 14 residues. Germline V gene sequence: CDR1 SEHNR, CDR2 FQNEAQ (reference sequence). The V gene lost 5 bases and the J gene lost 4 bases, with 14 bases spanning the gap. CDR3 DNA: TGTGCCAGCAGCAAGGGGTACAGCTCCTATGGCTACACCTTC. Residues: CASSKGYSSYGYTF.

The rearrangement links TRBV27 to TRBJ2-4; D gene ambiguous. Trimming shortened V by 3 bases and J by 3 bases, and 9 bases separated the two germline ends. CDR3 length: 14 residues. The V gene's germline CDR1 is MNHEY and CDR2 SMNVEV (reference sequence). The CDR3 protein is CASSLLAGKNIQYF. DNA for the CDR3: TGTGCCAGCAGTTTGCTGGCAGGCAAAAACATTCAGTACTTC.

This chain connects TRBV6-5 to TRBJ1-3; D ambiguous. This CDR3 has 15 residues. Deletions cut 0 bases from V and 2 bases from J, with 8 bases between. Germline V lookup: CDR1 MNHEY, CDR2 SVGAGI. In DNA, the CDR3 is TGTGCCAGCAGTTACTCGGCGGATACTGGAAACACCATATATTTT. This translates into CASSYSADTGNTIYF.

The rearrangement uses TRBV19 and TRBJ2-1; 10 nucleotides match TRBD2. The CDR3 is made up of 16 amino acids. Germline lookup yields CDR1 LNHDA and CDR2 SQIVND (reference sequence). V was clipped by 4 bases and J by 2 bases; unmatched bases: 5. CDR3 in DNA: TGTGCCAGTAGTACCGGGACTAGCGCCCCCTACAATGAGCAGTTCTTC. Amino acids: CASSTGTSAPYNEQFF.

V and J are TRBV7-9 and TRBJ1-3, with D possibly TRBD1 on 6 matching bases. This CDR3 is built from 15 residues. Deletions cut 5 bases from V and 0 bases from J, with 11 bases between. Germline V gene lookup returns CDR1 SEHNR and CDR2 FQNEAQ (reference sequence). CDR3 in DNA: TGTGCCAGCAGCCCGGACAGAATCTCTGGAAACACCATATATTTT. Amino acids: CASSPDRISGNTIYF.

V usage is TRBV6-5 and J usage is TRBJ2-7, with a possible D match to TRBD2 (7 bases). The CDR3 is 14 amino acids. V lost 6 bases to trimming and J lost 2 bases, with 14 bases between them. CDR1 and CDR2 (germline): MNHEY, SVGAGI. The CDR3 region has the DNA TGTGCCAGCAGAGTTATAGGGGGGGCCTACGAGCAGTACTTC. Translated, it gives CASRVIGGAYEQYF.

The chain combines TRBV7-2 with TRBJ2-3; tentatively, D is TRBD1 (6 bases). CDR1 and CDR2 from the germline V gene are SGHTA and FQGNSA. Trimming took off 5 bases at V and 6 bases at J, with 21 bases between the two ends. The CDR3 consists of 16 residues. For the CDR3, the DNA is TGTGCCAGCAGCACCCTAGGGGGTAGTGTGGGGGATACGCAGTATTTT. Amino acids: CASSTLGGSVGDTQYF.

There are a few counts of this clone. The chain links TRBV12-2 to TRBJ2-7; the table assigns TRBD2, which was not confirmed against the DNA. TRBV12-2 is designated a pseudogene. There are 18 residues in the CDR3. The CDR3: CASRSPETSGRAGYEQYF. DNA for the CDR3: TGTGCAAGTCGTTCCCCGGAGACTAGCGGGAGGGCTGGGTACGAGCAGTACTTC.